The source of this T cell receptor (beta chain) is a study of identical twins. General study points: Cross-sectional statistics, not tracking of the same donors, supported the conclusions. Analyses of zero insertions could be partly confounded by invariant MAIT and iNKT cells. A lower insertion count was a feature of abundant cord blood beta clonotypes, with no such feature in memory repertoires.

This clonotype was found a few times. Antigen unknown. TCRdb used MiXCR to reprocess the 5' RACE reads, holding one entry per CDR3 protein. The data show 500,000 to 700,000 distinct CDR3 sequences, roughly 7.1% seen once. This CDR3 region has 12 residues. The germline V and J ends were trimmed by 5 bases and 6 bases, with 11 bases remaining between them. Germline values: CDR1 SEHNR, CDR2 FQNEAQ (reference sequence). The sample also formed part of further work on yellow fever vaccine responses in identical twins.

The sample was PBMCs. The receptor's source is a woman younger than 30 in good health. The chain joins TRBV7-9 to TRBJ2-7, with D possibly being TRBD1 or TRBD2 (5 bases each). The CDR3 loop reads CASSKYGTEQYV. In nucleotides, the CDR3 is TGTGCCAGCAGCAAATACGGGACCGAGCAGTACGTC.